Listed below are T cell receptor beta chains from one sample, sequenced in a study of blood T cell repertoires in COVID-19. Some clones are missing from TCRdb's copy, which holds only in-frame ones; the method was immunoSEQ multiplex PCR. The sample lists around 94,000 clones, approximately 90% occurring once. Sequencing input: peripheral blood. These TCRs come from a woman aged 45-65 years with COVID-19, enrolled during active disease. CDR3s include the opening cysteine and the closing phenylalanine or tryptophan. The order of the fields is V gene, D gene, CDR3 length, J gene, clone size, CDR3 DNA, CDR3 protein. A D gene is named only where the DNA matches it firmly. For some rows the clone size is stated as once, few or many, or as a class when expanded; others skip it.

v_gene: TRBV6-5
d_gene: TRBD2
len: 15
j_gene: TRBJ2-5
abundance: NA
CDR3nt: TGTGCCAGCAGTTACACCCTGGGGGGGCAAGAGACCCAGTACTTC
CDR3aa: CASSYTLGGQETQYF

v_gene: TRBV19
d_gene: TRBD1
len: 13
j_gene: TRBJ2-3
abundance: NA
CDR3nt: TGTGCCACTGGACAGGGAAACACAGATACGCAGTATTTT
CDR3aa: CATGQGNTDTQYF

v_gene: TRBV6-1
d_gene: NA
len: 14
j_gene: TRBJ2-7
abundance: NA
CDR3nt: TGTGCCAGCAGTGAAAGGGGCACTTCTTACGAGCAGTACTTC
CDR3aa: CASSERGTSYEQYF

v_gene: TRBV6-5
d_gene: TRBD1
len: 15
j_gene: TRBJ1-2
abundance: NA
CDR3nt: TGTGCCAGCAGTTACCACGGACAGGGCTTTTATGGCTACACCTTC
CDR3aa: CASSYHGQGFYGYTF

v_gene: TRBV30
d_gene: NA
len: 16
j_gene: TRBJ2-7
abundance: NA
CDR3nt: TGTGCCTGGAGTGGAGGGGGAGGGCGTAACCTTTACGAGCAGTACTTC
CDR3aa: CAWSGGGGRNLYEQYF

v_gene: TRBV6-5
d_gene: NA
len: 13
j_gene: TRBJ1-1
abundance: NA
CDR3nt: TGTGCCAGCAGGGTCACAGGGCTTGATGAAGCTTTCTTT
CDR3aa: CASRVTGLDEAFF

v_gene: TRBV9
d_gene: TRBD2
len: 17
j_gene: TRBJ2-3
abundance: NA
CDR3nt: TGTGCCAGCAGCGTAGCGGGGACCGGGGGGGCCGCCGATACGCAGTATTTT
CDR3aa: CASSVAGTGGAADTQYF

v_gene: TRBV30
d_gene: TRBD1
len: 16
j_gene: TRBJ2-2
abundance: NA
CDR3nt: TGTGCCTGGAGTTGGGGACAGGGGGCTAAGGCCGGGGAGCTGTTTTTT
CDR3aa: CAWSWGQGAKAGELFF

v_gene: TRBV7-9
d_gene: TRBD2
len: 16
j_gene: TRBJ2-7
abundance: NA
CDR3nt: TGTGCCAGCAGCTCAAGCCGGGGAAGCGGGGGCTACGAGCAGTACTTC
CDR3aa: CASSSSRGSGGYEQYF

v_gene: TRBV5-1
d_gene: TRBD1
len: 16
j_gene: TRBJ1-3
abundance: NA
CDR3nt: TGCGCCAGCAGCTTATTGACAGGGTCTACTGGAAACACCATATATTTT
CDR3aa: CASSLLTGSTGNTIYF

v_gene: TRBV12-5
d_gene: NA
len: 14
j_gene: TRBJ2-5
abundance: NA
CDR3nt: TGTGCTAGTGGTGCTCGGGACACCCAAGAGACCCAGTACTTC
CDR3aa: CASGARDTQETQYF

v_gene: TRBV19
d_gene: NA
len: 16
j_gene: TRBJ2-7
abundance: NA
CDR3nt: TGTGCCAGTAGTACAAGACAGTATACCTCAACCTACGAGCAGTACTTC
CDR3aa: CASSTRQYTSTYEQYF

v_gene: TRBV27
d_gene: TRBD2
len: 19
j_gene: TRBJ2-3
abundance: NA
CDR3nt: TGTGCCAGCAGCGAAGCCGGGACTAGTATATGGTTTAGCACAGATACGCAGTATTTT
CDR3aa: CASSEAGTSIWFSTDTQYF

v_gene: TRBV9
d_gene: NA
len: 16
j_gene: TRBJ2-3
abundance: NA
CDR3nt: TGTGCCAGCAGCGTAGCACCGGCGGGGACCACAGATACGCAGTATTTT
CDR3aa: CASSVAPAGTTDTQYF

v_gene: TRBV30
d_gene: NA
len: 11
j_gene: TRBJ1-1
abundance: many
CDR3nt: TGTGCCTGGAGTCGTCTCTCTGAAGCTTTCTTT
CDR3aa: CAWSRLSEAFF

v_gene: TRBV5-4
d_gene: NA
len: 16
j_gene: TRBJ2-2
abundance: NA
CDR3nt: TGTGCCAGCAGCCCGGGACGGGGGACGAACACCGGGGAGCTGTTTTTT
CDR3aa: CASSPGRGTNTGELFF

v_gene: TRBV7-9
d_gene: NA
len: 13
j_gene: TRBJ1-1
abundance: NA
CDR3nt: TGTGCCAGCAGCTCCGAAGGGGTTATTGAAGCTTTCTTT
CDR3aa: CASSSEGVIEAFF

v_gene: TRBV7-2
d_gene: TRBD1
len: 15
j_gene: TRBJ1-1
abundance: NA
CDR3nt: TGTGCCAGCAGACGTCCGACAGGGAGGAGAACTGAAGCTTTCTTT
CDR3aa: CASRRPTGRRTEAFF

v_gene: TRBV30
d_gene: TRBD2
len: 15
j_gene: TRBJ2-1
abundance: NA
CDR3nt: TGTGCCTGGAGCGTGAGCGGGGGCTCCTACAATGAGCAGTTCTTC
CDR3aa: CAWSVSGGSYNEQFF

v_gene: TRBV11-2
d_gene: NA
len: 14
j_gene: TRBJ2-3
abundance: NA
CDR3nt: TGTGCCAGCAGCCCATCGGACGGCGGGGATACGCAGTATTTT
CDR3aa: CASSPSDGGDTQYF

v_gene: TRBV5-1
d_gene: TRBD1
len: 17
j_gene: TRBJ1-1
abundance: NA
CDR3nt: TGCGCCAGCAGCTTGAAAGGACAGGGGGTTTTGAACACTGAAGCTTTCTTT
CDR3aa: CASSLKGQGVLNTEAFF

v_gene: TRBV5-1
d_gene: TRBD1
len: 17
j_gene: TRBJ2-5
abundance: NA
CDR3nt: TGCGCCAGCAGCCCGACCCCCGGGACAGGGCTCCAAGAGACCCAGTACTTC
CDR3aa: CASSPTPGTGLQETQYF

v_gene: TRBV5-4
d_gene: NA
len: 13
j_gene: TRBJ2-7
abundance: NA
CDR3nt: TGTGCCAGCAGCTCATCAGGGGCCTACGAGCAGTACTTC
CDR3aa: CASSSSGAYEQYF

v_gene: TRBV6-1
d_gene: TRBD1
len: 15
j_gene: TRBJ1-4
abundance: NA
CDR3nt: TGTGCCAGCAGTGAACAGACAGGGGTTTCTGAAAAACTGTTTTTT
CDR3aa: CASSEQTGVSEKLFF